This T cell receptor beta chain was identified during a study of blood T cells in healthy people across ages. Findings and caveats of the study: Comparison with aged donors showed that long-lived donors had more naive CD4+ cells and higher diversity.

Unmatched junction bases numbered 11, after V lost 5 bases and J lost 7 bases. This CDR3 spans 14 amino acids. From germline, CDR1 is SGHRS and CDR2 YFSETQ. As for this clonotype: Its specificity is not known.

The second PCR ran roughly 7 to 12 cycles with a sample-barcoded 5' primer and J-beta primers. TCRdb called the 5' RACE reads again in MiXCR, with one record for every CDR3 protein. The profile shows more than 1,000,000 distinct CDR3 sequences, approximately 25% of them singletons. The same sample was also studied in work on T cells of mothers and their children.

The source of this sequence is a girl aged 2 to 10 in good health. Sequences were obtained from blood. The chain has TRBV5-1 and TRBJ1-1, with 7 bases lining up with TRBD1. CDR3 in amino acids: CASRNTGVFDEAFF. The DNA for the CDR3 is TGCGCCAGCAGGAATACAGGGGTTTTCGATGAAGCTTTCTTT.